Following are 9 T cell receptor beta chains from one sample sequenced in a study of tumor-infiltrating lymphocytes in oesophageal squamous cell carcinoma. In TCRdb, the PCR reads were re-called with MiXCR into one record per CDR3 protein. The sample lists around 21,000 distinct CDR3 sequences; 35% to 50% were seen once. Sequenced sample: normal esophageal tissue next to the tumor. These receptors were obtained from a male donor with esophageal squamous cell carcinoma.

V and J are TRBV7-8 and TRBJ1-1; 7 nucleotides match TRBD1. V was clipped by 3 bases and J by 4 bases; unmatched bases: 2. Germline CDR1 SGHVS, CDR2 FQNEAQ. The CDR3 extends over 13 amino acids. The CDR3 sequence: CASSFTGATEAFF. The CDR3 region has the DNA TGTGCCAGCAGCTTCACAGGGGCCACTGAAGCTTTCTTT.

The CDR3 protein is CASSSLPSYNEQFF. The DNA for the CDR3 is TGTGCCAGCAGCTCCCTCCCCTCCTACAATGAGCAGTTCTTC. The genes are TRBV7-9 and TRBJ1-2; no clear D. The end of the DNA is better explained by TRBJ2-1, so the J call may be wrong. Germline CDR1 SEHNR, CDR2 FQNEAQ (reference sequence). CDR3 length: 14 amino acids.

This chain links TRBV7-4 with TRBJ1-5; no clear D gene. Gene TRBJ1-6 matches the end of the DNA better, so the J call may be wrong. The germline gives CDR1 SGHVT, CDR2 SQSDAQ. There are 14 residues in the CDR3. CDR3 nucleotides: TGTGCCAGCAGCTTAGGGGCAACGGCTGGGACCCTCCACTTT. Amino acids: CASSLGATAGTLHF.

This clonotype counts as medium-sized. The chain employs TRBV7-3 and TRBJ2-6; D unresolved. The germline V gene encodes CDR1 SGHTA and CDR2 FQGTGA. V lost 1 base and J 0 bases, leaving 1 base between the germline ends. The CDR3 loop spans 14 amino acids. This chain's CDR3 is CASSLSSGANVLTF. The CDR3 DNA follows: TGTGCCAGCAGCTTAAGCTCTGGGGCCAACGTCCTGACTTTC.

The V call is TRBV27, the J call TRBJ1-5; no clear D. The CDR3 extends over 15 amino acids. Germline V CDR1 and CDR2: MNHEY, SMNVEV (reference sequence). Between the trimmed V and J ends, which lost 2 bases and 3 bases, there was a span of 11 bases. The CDR3 region is CASSLVQGNNQPQHF. CDR3 nucleotides: TGTGCCAGCAGTTTAGTCCAAGGGAACAATCAGCCCCAGCATTTT.

This clonotype was seen at least ten times. V usage is TRBV28 and J usage is TRBJ1-4; D possibly corresponds to TRBD1 (5 bases). Trimming took 5 bases from V and 8 from J, leaving 21 bases between them. This CDR3 contains 16 residues. Germline values: CDR1 MDHEN, CDR2 SYDVKM. The CDR3 DNA follows: TGTGCCAGCAGTGGGCGCACCGGGACCGTCGGGGAAAAACTGTTTTTT. Amino acid sequence: CASSGRTGTVGEKLFF.

The chain is built from TRBV7-2 and TRBJ1-4; D is uncertain. The germline gives CDR1 SGHTA, CDR2 FQGNSA. CDR3 length: 13 amino acids. The germline V and J ends were trimmed by 6 bases and 5 bases, with 10 bases remaining between them. The CDR3, as DNA: TGTGCCAGCAGTCGAGTGAAAAATGAAAAACTGTTTTTT. This sequence encodes CASSRVKNEKLFF.

This clonotype was counted ten times or more. This chain joins TRBV28 and TRBJ2-1; D perhaps matches TRBD1 (5 bases). The CDR3 length is 16 residues. Germline V gene lookup returns CDR1 MDHEN and CDR2 SYDVKM. V was shortened by 2 bases and J by 5 bases, with 16 bases between the two germline ends. The chain's CDR3 is CASSLQGLGANNEQFF. The CDR3 region has the DNA TGTGCCAGCAGTTTACAGGGCTTAGGGGCCAACAATGAGCAGTTCTTC.

The genes are TRBV12-3 or TRBV12-4 and TRBJ2-7; possibly TRBD1 for D (6 bases). V was shortened by 5 bases and J by 0 bases, with 11 bases between the two germline ends. CDR3 length: 14 residues. The DNA for the CDR3 is TGTGCCAGCAGTCCAGGGGACATCTCCTACGAGCAGTACTTC. The encoded protein is CASSPGDISYEQYF.